This TCR beta chain was observed in a study of T cell responses to AZD1222 COVID-19 vaccine. TCRdb's copy holds only in-frame clones and misses some; the assay was immunoSEQ multiplex PCR. The sample lists 100,000 to 150,000 clones, roughly 91% occurring once. This clone was seen just once. Germline V CDR1 and CDR2: SEHNR, FQNEAQ (reference sequence). The CDR3 length is 14 residues. The germline V and J ends were trimmed by 8 bases and 2 bases, with 15 bases remaining between them. J is TRBJ1-1 and V is TRBV7-9, with D perhaps matching TRBD1 (5 bases). Sequenced material: peripheral blood, taken 28 days after the second AZD1222 dose. The clonotype comes from an adult who received the AZD1222 COVID-19 vaccine. The CDR3 loop is CASRLGTTNTEAFF. CDR3 bases: TGTGCCAGCCGCCTGGGGACTACAAACACTGAAGCTTTCTTT.